This T cell receptor beta chain was recorded in a study of CD8+ T cells in alopecia areata. Study details: Treated patients took oral tofacitinib at 5 to 10 mg twice daily.

Study-level results: Scalp lesions, especially in alopecia totalis/universalis, had higher clonality than normal scalp. Persistence of many expanded lesional clones was seen in scalp and blood during tofacitinib.

Following RNA extraction, reverse transcription yielded cDNA that acted as the sequencing template. TCRdb's table, derived via immunoSEQ multiplex PCR, lists solely in-frame clones and lacks some. The sample includes approximately 200,000 clones, approximately 40% of them seen just once. A remark on this clone: Its antigen is unknown.

Stated treatment: oral pan-JAK inhibitor, 5-10 mg twice daily. Trimming shortened V by 8 bases and J by 2 bases, and 17 bases separated the two germline ends. This CDR3 has 14 residues. Per germline, CDR1 SQVTM and CDR2 ANQGSEA. The V call is TRBV29-1, the J call TRBJ2-3; D perhaps matches TRBD2 (7 bases). Source: CD4+ T cells sorted from blood, taken at roughly week 38, from a patient treated with tofacitinib. This sequence was found in a human donor with alopecia areata. The DNA of the CDR3 is TGCAGCCTCCTCCCGGGGGGCAACACAGATACGCAGTATTTT. Translated, it gives CSLLPGGNTDTQYF.